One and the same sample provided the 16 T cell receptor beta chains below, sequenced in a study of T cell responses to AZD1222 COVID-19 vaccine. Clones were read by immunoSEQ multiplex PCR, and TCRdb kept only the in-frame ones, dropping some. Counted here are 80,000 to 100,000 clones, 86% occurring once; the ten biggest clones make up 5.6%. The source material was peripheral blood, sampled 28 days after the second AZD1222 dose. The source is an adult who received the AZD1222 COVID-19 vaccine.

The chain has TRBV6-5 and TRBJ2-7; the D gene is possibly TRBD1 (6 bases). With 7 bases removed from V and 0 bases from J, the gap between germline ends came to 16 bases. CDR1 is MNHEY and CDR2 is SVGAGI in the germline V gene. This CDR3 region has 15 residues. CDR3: CASTLTGSSSYEQYF. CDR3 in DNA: TGTGCCAGCACCTTGACAGGTTCAAGCTCCTACGAGCAGTACTTC.

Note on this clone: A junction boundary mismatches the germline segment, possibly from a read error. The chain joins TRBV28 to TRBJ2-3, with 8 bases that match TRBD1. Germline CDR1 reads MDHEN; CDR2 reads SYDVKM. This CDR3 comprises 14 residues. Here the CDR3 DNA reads TGTGCCAGCAGCCGACAGGGGAGCAAAGATACGCAGTATTTT. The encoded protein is CASSRQGSKDTQYF.

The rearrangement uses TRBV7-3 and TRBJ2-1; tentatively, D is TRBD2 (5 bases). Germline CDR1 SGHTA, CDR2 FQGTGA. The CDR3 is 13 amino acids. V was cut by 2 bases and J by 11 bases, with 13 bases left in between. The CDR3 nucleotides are TGTGCCAGCAGCTTATCGACTACCCCAAAGCAGTTCTTC. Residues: CASSLSTTPKQFF. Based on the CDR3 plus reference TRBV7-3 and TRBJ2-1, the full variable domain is GAGVSQTPSNKVTEKGKYVELRCDPISGHTALYWYRQSLGQGPEFLIYFQGTGAADDSGLPNDRFFAVRPEGSVSTLKIQRTERGDSAVYLCASSLSTTPKQFFGPGTRLTVL.

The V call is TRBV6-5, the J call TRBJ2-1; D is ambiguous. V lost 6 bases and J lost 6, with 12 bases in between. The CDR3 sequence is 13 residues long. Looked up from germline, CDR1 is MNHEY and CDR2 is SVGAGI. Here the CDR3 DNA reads TGTGCCAGCAGACCCTCCCCGGCCAATGAGCAGTTCTTC. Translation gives CASRPSPANEQFF.

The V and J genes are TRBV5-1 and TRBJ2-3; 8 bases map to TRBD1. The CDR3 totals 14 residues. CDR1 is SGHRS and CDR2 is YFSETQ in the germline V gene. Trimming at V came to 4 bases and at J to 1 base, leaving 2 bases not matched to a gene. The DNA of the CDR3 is TGCGCCAGCAGCACGGGACAGGGCACAGATACGCAGTATTTT. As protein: CASSTGQGTDTQYF.

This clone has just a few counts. The CDR3 sequence is CASSQDMAGRGYTF. The DNA of the CDR3 is TGTGCCAGCAGCCAAGATATGGCCGGACGAGGCTACACCTTC. The chain carries TRBV3-1 (or the pseudogene TRBV3-2) and TRBJ1-2; D is unclear. The germline V and J ends were trimmed by 0 bases and 8 bases, with 13 bases remaining between them. CDR3 length: 14 residues. Germline CDR1 is LGHDT and CDR2 is YNNKEL (reference sequence).

The CDR3 here is CASRRTGTLQETQYF. In nucleotides, the CDR3 is TGTGCCAGCAGGAGGACAGGAACACTTCAAGAGACCCAGTACTTC. J is TRBJ2-5 and V is TRBV6-5; 7 bases align to TRBD1. The germline V gene has CDR1 MNHEY and CDR2 SVGAGI. V dropped 6 bases and J dropped 2; count of bases not matched to a gene: 9. This CDR3 is 15 amino acids long.

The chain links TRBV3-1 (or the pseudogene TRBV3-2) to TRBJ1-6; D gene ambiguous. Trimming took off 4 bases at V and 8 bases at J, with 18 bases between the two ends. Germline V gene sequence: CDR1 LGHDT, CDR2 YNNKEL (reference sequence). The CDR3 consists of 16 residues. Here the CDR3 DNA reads TGTGCCAGCAGCCCCCGCGAACAAGGGCGGGATTCACCCCTCCACTTT. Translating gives CASSPREQGRDSPLHF.

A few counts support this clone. The CDR3 nucleotides are TGCGCCAGCAGCTGGACAGGGGCCAACACTGAAGCTTTCTTT. It translates to CASSWTGANTEAFF. The chain combines TRBV5-1 with TRBJ1-1; 9 nucleotides agree with TRBD1. V lost 3 bases, J lost 2 bases, and 2 bases stayed unmatched. Germline CDR1 reads SGHRS; CDR2 reads YFSETQ. The CDR3 extends over 14 amino acids.

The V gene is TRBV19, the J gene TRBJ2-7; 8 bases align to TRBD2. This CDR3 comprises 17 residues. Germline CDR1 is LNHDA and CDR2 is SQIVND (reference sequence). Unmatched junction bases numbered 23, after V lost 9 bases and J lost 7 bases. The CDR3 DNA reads TGTGCCAGCAAAACCTATAGTGGTGCTAGCGGCGGGGGGGAGCAGTACTTC. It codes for CASKTYSGASGGGEQYF.

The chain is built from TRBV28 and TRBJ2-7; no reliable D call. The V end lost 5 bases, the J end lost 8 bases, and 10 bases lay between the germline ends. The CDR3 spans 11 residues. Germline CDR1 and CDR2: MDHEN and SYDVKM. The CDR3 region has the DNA TGTGCCAGCAGTCCATCCTCGAAGCAGTACTTC. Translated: CASSPSSKQYF.

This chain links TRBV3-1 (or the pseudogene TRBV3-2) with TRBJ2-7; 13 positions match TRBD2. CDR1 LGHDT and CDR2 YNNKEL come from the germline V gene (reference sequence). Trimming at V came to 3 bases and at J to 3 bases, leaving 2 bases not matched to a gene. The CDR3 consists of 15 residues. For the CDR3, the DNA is TGTGCCAGCAGCCACGGACTAGCGGGAGTCTACGAGCAGTACTTC. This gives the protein CASSHGLAGVYEQYF.

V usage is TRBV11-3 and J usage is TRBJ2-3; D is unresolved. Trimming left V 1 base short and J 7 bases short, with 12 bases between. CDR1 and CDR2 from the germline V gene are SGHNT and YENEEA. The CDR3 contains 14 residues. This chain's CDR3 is CASSLGLGLNTQYF. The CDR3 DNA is TGTGCCAGCAGCTTAGGACTGGGCTTGAATACGCAGTATTTT. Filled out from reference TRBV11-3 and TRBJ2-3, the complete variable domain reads EAGVVQSPRYKIIEKKQPVAFWCNPISGHNTLYWYLQNLGQGPELLIRYENEEAVDDSQLPKDRFSAERLKGVDSTLKIQPAELGDSAVYLCASSLGLGLNTQYFGPGTRLTVL.

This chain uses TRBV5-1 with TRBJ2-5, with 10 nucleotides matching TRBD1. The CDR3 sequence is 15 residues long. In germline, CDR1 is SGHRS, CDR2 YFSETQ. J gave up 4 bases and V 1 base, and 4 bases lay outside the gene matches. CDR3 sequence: CASSLPGQGRETQYF. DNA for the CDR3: TGCGCCAGCAGCTTGCCGGGACAGGGGCGAGAGACCCAGTACTTC.

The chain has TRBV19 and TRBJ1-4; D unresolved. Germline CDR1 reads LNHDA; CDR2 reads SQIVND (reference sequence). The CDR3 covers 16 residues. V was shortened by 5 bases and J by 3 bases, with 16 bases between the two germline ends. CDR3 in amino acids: CASSGTTLRANEKLFF. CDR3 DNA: TGTGCCAGTAGTGGAACGACACTGAGGGCTAATGAAAAACTGTTTTTT.

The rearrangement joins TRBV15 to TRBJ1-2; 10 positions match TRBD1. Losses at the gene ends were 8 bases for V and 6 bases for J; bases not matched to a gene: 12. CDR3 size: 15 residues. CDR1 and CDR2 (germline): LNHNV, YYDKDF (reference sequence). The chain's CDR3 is CATFKGGQGTDGYTF. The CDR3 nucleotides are TGTGCCACCTTCAAAGGGGGACAGGGGACGGATGGCTACACCTTC.